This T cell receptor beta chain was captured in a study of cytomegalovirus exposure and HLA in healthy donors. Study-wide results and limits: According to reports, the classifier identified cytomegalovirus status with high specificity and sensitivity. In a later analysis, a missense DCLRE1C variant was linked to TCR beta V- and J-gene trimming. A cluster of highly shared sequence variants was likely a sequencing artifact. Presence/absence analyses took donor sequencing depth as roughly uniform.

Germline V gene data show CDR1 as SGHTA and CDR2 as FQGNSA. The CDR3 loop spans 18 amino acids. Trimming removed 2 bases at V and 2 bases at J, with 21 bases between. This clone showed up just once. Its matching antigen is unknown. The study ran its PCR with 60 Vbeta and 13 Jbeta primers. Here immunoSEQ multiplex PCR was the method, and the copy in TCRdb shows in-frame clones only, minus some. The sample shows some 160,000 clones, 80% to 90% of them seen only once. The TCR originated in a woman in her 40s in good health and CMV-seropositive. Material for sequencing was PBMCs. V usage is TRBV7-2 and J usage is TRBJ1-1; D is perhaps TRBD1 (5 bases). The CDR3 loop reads CASSLMLTSQGGNTEAFF. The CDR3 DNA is TGTGCCAGCAGCTTAATGTTGACCAGCCAGGGTGGAAACACTGAAGCTTTCTTT. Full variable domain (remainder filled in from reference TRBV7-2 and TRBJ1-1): GAGVSQSPSNKVTEKGKDVELRCDPISGHTALYWYRQSLGQGLEFLIYFQGNSAPDKSGLPSDRFSAERTGGSVSTLTIQRTQQEDSAVYLCASSLMLTSQGGNTEAFFGQGTRLTVV.